This T cell receptor (beta chain) was identified during a study of T-cell reconstitution after alpha-beta-depleted transplantation in children. For TCRbeta, the library was prepared with unique molecular identifiers. One entry per CDR3 protein, called by TCRdb with MiXCR from the PCR reads. The sample yields a few hundred thousand distinct CDR3 sequences, approximately 6.9% seen once. Ten or more counts support this clonotype. Antigen specificity is unknown. Trimming stripped 7 bases from V and 4 bases from J, with 10 bases between. The CDR3 loop spans 11 amino acids. Germline V gene sequence: CDR1 DFQATT, CDR2 SNEGSKA (reference sequence). Regarding the study as a whole: Certain patients had high TCRbeta diversity at day 60, and it came from recipient T cells and thymic progenitors that survived. Newly generated T cells supplied most T-cell counts and diversity one year post-transplant. Several hundred expanded graft clones reportedly were the source of alpha-beta T cells about two months after transplant.

This TCR was recovered from a boy aged 2 to 10 with acute lymphoblastic leukemia, due to receive a stem cell transplant. This rearrangement joins TRBV20-1 to TRBJ1-1; the D is unclear. This material consisted of PBMCs, taken before TCRalphabeta/CD19-depleted stem cell transplant. CDR3 DNA sequence: TGCAGTGAAAAACGGGGCACTGAAGCTTTCTTT. It translates to CSEKRGTEAFF.